Listed below are T cell receptor beta chains from one sample, sequenced in a study of cytomegalovirus exposure and HLA in healthy donors. Repertoires were generated with immunoSEQ multiplex PCR, while TCRdb's copy carries only in-frame clones and drops some. In the table there are under 150,000 clones, under 85% of which are singletons. Sequencing was carried out using PBMCs. These receptors originate from a man in his thirties or forties in good health and CMV-seronegative. CDR3s include the opening cysteine and the closing phenylalanine or tryptophan. The D gene is left open where the match is weak. The listing skips clone size in some rows; elsewhere it reads once, few, many or a size class.

CDR3 length: 14
clone size: NA
D gene: NA
V gene: TRBV6-6
J gene: TRBJ2-3
CDR3 protein: CASTLGVPTDTQYF
CDR3 DNA: TGTGCCAGCACCCTCGGGGTACCCACAGATACGCAGTATTTT

CDR3 length: 13
clone size: NA
D gene: NA
V gene: TRBV28
J gene: TRBJ2-1
CDR3 protein: CASSSGAGDEQFF
CDR3 DNA: TGTGCCAGCAGTTCAGGGGCGGGGGATGAGCAGTTCTTC

CDR3 length: 16
clone size: once
D gene: TRBD1
V gene: TRBV6-1
J gene: TRBJ2-3
CDR3 protein: CASSGAGGGVTDTQYF
CDR3 DNA: TGTGCCAGCAGTGGAGCAGGGGGCGGTGTGACAGATACGCAGTATTTT

CDR3 length: 17
clone size: NA
D gene: TRBD1
V gene: TRBV7-9
J gene: TRBJ2-5
CDR3 protein: CASSPAPHLRQGETQYF
CDR3 DNA: TGTGCCAGCAGCCCAGCGCCGCATTTGAGACAGGGAGAGACCCAGTACTTC

CDR3 length: 15
clone size: NA
D gene: NA
V gene: TRBV9
J gene: TRBJ2-3
CDR3 protein: CASSAEKGRADTQYF
CDR3 DNA: TGTGCCAGCAGCGCCGAAAAAGGGCGGGCAGATACGCAGTATTTT

CDR3 length: 13
clone size: NA
D gene: NA
V gene: TRBV5-6
J gene: TRBJ1-6
CDR3 protein: CASSATGRSPLHF
CDR3 DNA: TGTGCCAGCAGCGCAACAGGGAGATCACCCCTCCACTTT

CDR3 length: 16
clone size: NA
D gene: NA
V gene: TRBV11-2
J gene: TRBJ2-6
CDR3 protein: CASSLFQGSGANVLTF
CDR3 DNA: TGTGCCAGCAGTTTGTTTCAGGGGTCTGGGGCCAACGTCCTGACTTTC

CDR3 length: 15
clone size: NA
D gene: TRBD2
V gene: TRBV19
J gene: TRBJ2-1
CDR3 protein: CASSMGTSGTNEQFF
CDR3 DNA: TGTGCCAGTAGTATGGGGACTAGCGGGACCAATGAGCAGTTCTTC

CDR3 length: 13
clone size: NA
D gene: NA
V gene: TRBV13
J gene: TRBJ2-1
CDR3 protein: CASRPLEFNEQFF
CDR3 DNA: TGTGCCAGCCGCCCACTAGAGTTCAATGAGCAGTTCTTC

CDR3 length: 15
clone size: NA
D gene: TRBD1
V gene: TRBV27
J gene: TRBJ2-7
CDR3 protein: CASAPIRDRGYEQYF
CDR3 DNA: TGTGCCAGCGCCCCCATCCGGGACAGGGGGTACGAGCAGTACTTC

CDR3 length: 13
clone size: NA
D gene: NA
V gene: TRBV27
J gene: TRBJ2-7
CDR3 protein: CASSLKGPYEQYF
CDR3 DNA: TGTGCCAGCAGTTTAAAGGGGCCCTACGAGCAGTACTTC

CDR3 length: 13
clone size: NA
D gene: TRBD1
V gene: TRBV6-1
J gene: TRBJ1-2
CDR3 protein: CASSIQGIDGYTF
CDR3 DNA: TGTGCCAGCAGCATACAGGGGATTGATGGCTACACCTTC

CDR3 length: 15
clone size: once
D gene: NA
V gene: TRBV27
J gene: TRBJ2-5
CDR3 protein: CASSLSWLARETQYF
CDR3 DNA: TGTGCCAGCAGTTTATCGTGGCTAGCGCGAGAGACCCAGTACTTC

CDR3 length: 15
clone size: few
D gene: TRBD2
V gene: TRBV7-2
J gene: TRBJ2-5
CDR3 protein: CASSFQAGGRETQYF
CDR3 DNA: TGTGCCAGCAGCTTTCAGGCGGGGGGAAGGGAGACCCAGTACTTC

CDR3 length: 16
clone size: NA
D gene: TRBD2
V gene: TRBV6-1
J gene: TRBJ2-5
CDR3 protein: CASSVTGGGFLETQYF
CDR3 DNA: TGTGCCAGCAGTGTTACGGGGGGGGGATTTTTGGAGACCCAGTACTTC

CDR3 length: 14
clone size: NA
D gene: TRBD1
V gene: TRBV27
J gene: TRBJ1-5
CDR3 protein: CASSNGTGPQPQHF
CDR3 DNA: TGTGCCAGCTCGAATGGGACAGGGCCTCAGCCCCAGCATTTT

CDR3 length: 15
clone size: NA
D gene: NA
V gene: TRBV6-5
J gene: TRBJ1-1
CDR3 protein: CASSYSIGLNTEAFF
CDR3 DNA: TGTGCCAGCAGTTACTCGATTGGCTTGAACACTGAAGCTTTCTTT

CDR3 length: 17
clone size: NA
D gene: TRBD1
V gene: TRBV27
J gene: TRBJ1-1
CDR3 protein: CASSLWGTGSSVTEAFF
CDR3 DNA: TGTGCCAGCAGTTTATGGGGGACAGGCTCGTCGGTTACTGAAGCTTTCTTT

CDR3 length: 18
clone size: NA
D gene: TRBD2
V gene: TRBV5-1
J gene: TRBJ2-1
CDR3 protein: CASSDLAGAQSSYNEQFF
CDR3 DNA: TGCGCCAGCAGCGACCTAGCGGGAGCCCAGAGCTCCTACAATGAGCAGTTCTTC

CDR3 length: 15
clone size: NA
D gene: TRBD2
V gene: TRBV28
J gene: TRBJ2-2
CDR3 protein: CASRQTSGRGGELFF
CDR3 DNA: TGTGCCAGCAGGCAGACTAGCGGGAGGGGCGGGGAGCTGTTTTTT

CDR3 length: 14
clone size: few
D gene: NA
V gene: TRBV5-6
J gene: TRBJ2-7
CDR3 protein: CASSPSGRGWEQYF
CDR3 DNA: TGTGCCAGCAGCCCTTCCGGGCGGGGCTGGGAGCAGTACTTC

CDR3 length: 13
clone size: NA
D gene: NA
V gene: TRBV7-9
J gene: TRBJ1-2
CDR3 protein: CATGYGQRYGYTF
CDR3 DNA: TGTGCCACAGGGTACGGACAGAGGTATGGCTACACCTTC

CDR3 length: 15
clone size: NA
D gene: TRBD2
V gene: TRBV4-1
J gene: TRBJ2-1
CDR3 protein: CASSQGDYSYNEQFF
CDR3 DNA: TGCGCCAGCAGCCAAGGGGACTATTCCTACAATGAGCAGTTCTTC

CDR3 length: 14
clone size: NA
D gene: NA
V gene: TRBV25-1
J gene: TRBJ1-5
CDR3 protein: CASSEGDINQPQHF
CDR3 DNA: TGTGCCAGCAGTGAAGGGGACATCAATCAGCCCCAGCATTTT

CDR3 length: 16
clone size: NA
D gene: TRBD2
V gene: TRBV7-3
J gene: TRBJ2-1
CDR3 protein: CASSLSPSGGVGEQFF
CDR3 DNA: TGTGCCAGCAGCTTAAGTCCTAGCGGGGGGGTAGGAGAGCAGTTCTTC

CDR3 length: 18
clone size: NA
D gene: TRBD2
V gene: TRBV18
J gene: TRBJ2-7
CDR3 protein: CASSPPGQPIAGAYEQYF
CDR3 DNA: TGTGCCAGCTCACCACCGGGACAACCCATAGCGGGAGCCTACGAGCAGTACTTC

CDR3 length: 15
clone size: NA
D gene: TRBD1
V gene: TRBV11-2
J gene: TRBJ2-1
CDR3 protein: CASSPRGPLLNEQFF
CDR3 DNA: TGTGCCAGCAGCCCCAGGGGGCCTCTGCTCAATGAGCAGTTCTTC

CDR3 length: 13
clone size: NA
D gene: TRBD1
V gene: TRBV4-1
J gene: TRBJ2-5
CDR3 protein: CASSHDREETQYF
CDR3 DNA: TGCGCCAGCAGCCATGACAGGGAAGAGACCCAGTACTTC

CDR3 length: 14
clone size: once
D gene: NA
V gene: TRBV10-3
J gene: TRBJ1-1
CDR3 protein: CAISEPGQLTEAFF
CDR3 DNA: TGTGCCATCAGTGAACCGGGACAACTTACCGAAGCTTTCTTT

CDR3 length: 13
clone size: NA
D gene: NA
V gene: TRBV6-1
J gene: TRBJ2-2
CDR3 protein: CASSGQSTGELFF
CDR3 DNA: TGTGCCAGCAGTGGACAGAGCACCGGGGAGCTGTTTTTT

CDR3 length: 15
clone size: once
D gene: TRBD1
V gene: TRBV7-2
J gene: TRBJ1-6
CDR3 protein: CASRPSRTGFSPLHF
CDR3 DNA: TGTGCCAGCAGACCCAGCCGGACAGGGTTTTCACCCCTCCACTTT

CDR3 length: 14
clone size: NA
D gene: NA
V gene: TRBV5-4
J gene: TRBJ1-5
CDR3 protein: CASSLNGFAQPQHF
CDR3 DNA: TGTGCCAGCAGCTTGAATGGCTTCGCCCAGCCCCAGCATTTT

CDR3 length: 16
clone size: NA
D gene: TRBD2
V gene: TRBV7-2
J gene: TRBJ2-3
CDR3 protein: CASSLRREGGRDTQYF
CDR3 DNA: TGTGCCAGCAGCTTAAGGCGGGAGGGGGGGCGGGATACGCAGTATTTT

CDR3 length: 15
clone size: NA
D gene: TRBD2
V gene: TRBV11-2
J gene: TRBJ2-1
CDR3 protein: CASSLPSGGYNEQFF
CDR3 DNA: TGTGCCAGCAGCTTACCCAGCGGGGGCTACAATGAGCAGTTCTTC

CDR3 length: 17
clone size: NA
D gene: NA
V gene: TRBV2
J gene: TRBJ1-1
CDR3 protein: CASSALPGQISHTEAFF
CDR3 DNA: TGTGCCAGCAGCGCTCTTCCTGGACAGATTTCACACACTGAAGCTTTCTTT

CDR3 length: 12
clone size: NA
D gene: TRBD2
V gene: TRBV29-1
J gene: TRBJ2-3
CDR3 protein: CSETSGTDTQYF
CDR3 DNA: TGCAGCGAGACTAGCGGCACAGATACGCAGTATTTT

CDR3 length: 15
clone size: NA
D gene: NA
V gene: TRBV7-2
J gene: TRBJ1-1
CDR3 protein: CASSLDFQGSTEAFF
CDR3 DNA: TGTGCCAGCAGCTTAGACTTTCAGGGGTCCACTGAAGCTTTCTTT

CDR3 length: 14
clone size: NA
D gene: NA
V gene: TRBV6-6
J gene: TRBJ2-5
CDR3 protein: CASIRGRGLETQYF
CDR3 DNA: TGTGCCAGCATAAGGGGTAGAGGTTTGGAGACCCAGTACTTC

CDR3 length: 14
clone size: NA
D gene: TRBD2
V gene: TRBV4-2
J gene: TRBJ2-7
CDR3 protein: CASSRPGLATEQYF
CDR3 DNA: TGTGCCAGCAGTCGCCCGGGACTAGCGACCGAGCAGTACTTC

CDR3 length: 13
clone size: NA
D gene: TRBD1
V gene: TRBV5-1
J gene: TRBJ1-2
CDR3 protein: CASSSGQGRGYTF
CDR3 DNA: TGCGCCAGCAGCTCGGGACAGGGGAGGGGCTACACCTTC

CDR3 length: 10
clone size: NA
D gene: NA
V gene: TRBV4-2
J gene: TRBJ2-2
CDR3 protein: CAREDGELFF
CDR3 DNA: TGTGCCAGGGAGGACGGGGAGCTGTTTTTT

CDR3 length: 22
clone size: NA
D gene: NA
V gene: TRBV9
J gene: TRBJ1-6
CDR3 protein: CASSVVRKDLNHPSSYNSPLHF
CDR3 DNA: TGTGCCAGCAGCGTAGTCCGAAAAGATCTGAACCATCCGAGCTCCTATAATTCACCCCTCCACTTT

CDR3 length: 14
clone size: NA
D gene: NA
V gene: TRBV21-1
J gene: TRBJ2-5
CDR3 protein: CASSKAIHQETQYF
CDR3 DNA: TGTGCCAGCAGCAAAGCCATCCATCAAGAGACCCAGTACTTC

CDR3 length: 13
clone size: NA
D gene: NA
V gene: TRBV7-3
J gene: TRBJ1-2
CDR3 protein: CASSLHRDYGYTF
CDR3 DNA: TGTGCCAGCAGCCTCCACAGAGACTATGGCTACACCTTC

CDR3 length: 17
clone size: NA
D gene: NA
V gene: TRBV5-6
J gene: TRBJ1-6
CDR3 protein: CASSTLQAGPTNSPLHF
CDR3 DNA: TGTGCCAGCAGCACCCTCCAGGCAGGGCCTACAAATTCACCCCTCCACTTT

CDR3 length: 14
clone size: few
D gene: NA
V gene: TRBV29-1
J gene: TRBJ1-2
CDR3 protein: CSVLSGKANYGYTF
CDR3 DNA: TGCAGCGTTTTATCGGGGAAAGCTAACTATGGCTACACCTTC

CDR3 length: 15
clone size: many
D gene: NA
V gene: TRBV5-6
J gene: TRBJ1-2
CDR3 protein: CASSLVGGTNYGYTF
CDR3 DNA: TGTGCCAGCAGCTTGGTTGGCGGTACTAACTATGGCTACACCTTC

CDR3 length: 15
clone size: few
D gene: TRBD1
V gene: TRBV28
J gene: TRBJ1-1
CDR3 protein: CASRITGGKNTEAFF
CDR3 DNA: TGTGCCAGCAGAATCACAGGGGGCAAGAACACTGAAGCTTTCTTT

CDR3 length: 17
clone size: NA
D gene: TRBD2
V gene: TRBV13
J gene: TRBJ2-7
CDR3 protein: CASSLGGAGGPPSEQYF
CDR3 DNA: TGTGCCAGCAGCCTCGGGGGGGCGGGAGGACCTCCGAGCGAGCAGTACTTC

CDR3 length: 15
clone size: NA
D gene: NA
V gene: TRBV6-1
J gene: TRBJ1-1
CDR3 protein: CASSEGGSGSTEAFF
CDR3 DNA: TGTGCCAGCAGTGAAGGGGGGTCCGGGAGCACTGAAGCTTTCTTT

CDR3 length: 17
clone size: NA
D gene: NA
V gene: TRBV4-2
J gene: TRBJ1-5
CDR3 protein: CASSLTGTSGGNQPQHF
CDR3 DNA: TGTGCCAGCAGCCTAACCGGGACATCGGGTGGCAATCAGCCCCAGCATTTT

CDR3 length: 15
clone size: NA
D gene: NA
V gene: TRBV10-1
J gene: TRBJ2-5
CDR3 protein: CASRRSRESGETQYF
CDR3 DNA: TGCGCCAGCAGAAGAAGCCGGGAATCCGGGGAGACCCAGTACTTC

CDR3 length: 20
clone size: NA
D gene: TRBD1
V gene: TRBV5-1
J gene: TRBJ2-7
CDR3 protein: CASSYGAGTGVWSTSYEQYF
CDR3 DNA: TGCGCCAGCAGCTACGGTGCGGGGACAGGGGTTTGGTCTACCTCCTACGAGCAGTACTTC